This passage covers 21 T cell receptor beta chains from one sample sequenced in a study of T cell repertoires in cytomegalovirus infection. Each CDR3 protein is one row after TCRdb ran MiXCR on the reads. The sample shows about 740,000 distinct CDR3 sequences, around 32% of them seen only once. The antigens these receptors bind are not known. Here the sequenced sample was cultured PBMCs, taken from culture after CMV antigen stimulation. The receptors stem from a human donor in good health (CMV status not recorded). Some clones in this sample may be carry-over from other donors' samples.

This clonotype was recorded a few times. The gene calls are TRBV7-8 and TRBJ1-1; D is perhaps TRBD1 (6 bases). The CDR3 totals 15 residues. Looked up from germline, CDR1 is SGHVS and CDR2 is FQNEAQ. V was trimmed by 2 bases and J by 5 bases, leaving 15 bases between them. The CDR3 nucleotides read TGTGCCAGCAGCTTATGGACAGATCGTGATACTGAAGCTTTCTTT. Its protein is CASSLWTDRDTEAFF.

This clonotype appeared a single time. The DNA for the CDR3 is TGTGCCAGTAGTATGGGACGGTCGAGCACTGAAGCTTTCTTT. It specifies CASSMGRSSTEAFF. The rearrangement joins TRBV19 to TRBJ1-1, with D possibly TRBD1 on 5 matching bases. CDR3 size: 14 residues. Germline V gene data show CDR1 as LNHDA and CDR2 as SQIVND (reference sequence). The V gene lost 3 bases and the J gene lost 4 bases, with 12 bases spanning the gap.

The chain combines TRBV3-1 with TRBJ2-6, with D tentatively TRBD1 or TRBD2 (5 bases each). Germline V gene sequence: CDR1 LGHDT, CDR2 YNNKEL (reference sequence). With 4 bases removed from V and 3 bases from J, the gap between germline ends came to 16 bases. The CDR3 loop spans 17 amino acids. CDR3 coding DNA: TGTGCCAGCAGCCTCGGGACCTTACTCGGTGGGGCCAACGTCCTGACTTTC. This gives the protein CASSLGTLLGGANVLTF. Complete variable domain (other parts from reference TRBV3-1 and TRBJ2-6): DTAVSQTPKYLVTQMGNDKSIKCEQNLGHDTMYWYKQDSKKFLKIMFSYNNKELIINETVPNRFSPKSPDKAHLNLHINSLELGDSAVYFCASSLGTLLGGANVLTFGAGSRLTVL.

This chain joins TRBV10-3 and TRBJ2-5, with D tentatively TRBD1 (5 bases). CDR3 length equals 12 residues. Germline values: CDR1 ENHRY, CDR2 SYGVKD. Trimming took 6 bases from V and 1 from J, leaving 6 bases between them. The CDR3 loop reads CAIRDTQETQYF. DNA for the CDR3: TGTGCCATCAGGGACACCCAAGAGACCCAGTACTTC.

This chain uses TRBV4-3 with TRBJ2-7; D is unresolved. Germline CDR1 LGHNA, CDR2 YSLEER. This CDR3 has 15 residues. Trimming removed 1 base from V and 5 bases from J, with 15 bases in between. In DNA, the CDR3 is TGCGCCAGCAGCCAAGTGACGTGGGATCGGCACGAGCAGTACTTC. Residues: CASSQVTWDRHEQYF.

The CDR3 bases are TGTGCCAGCAGCAACTTACCGCTTGGGCGCACTGAAGCTTTCTTT. The encoded protein is CASSNLPLGRTEAFF. V usage is TRBV12-3 or TRBV12-4 and J usage is TRBJ1-1; D is unclear. The length of the CDR3 is 15 residues. Trimming cost V 6 bases and J 4 bases, with 18 bases left between them.

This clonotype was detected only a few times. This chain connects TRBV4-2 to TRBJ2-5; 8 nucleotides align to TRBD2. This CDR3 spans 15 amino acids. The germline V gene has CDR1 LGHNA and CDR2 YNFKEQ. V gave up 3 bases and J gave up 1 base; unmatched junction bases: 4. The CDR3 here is CASSQRSGGQETQYF. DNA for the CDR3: TGTGCCAGCAGCCAGAGAAGCGGGGGCCAAGAGACCCAGTACTTC.

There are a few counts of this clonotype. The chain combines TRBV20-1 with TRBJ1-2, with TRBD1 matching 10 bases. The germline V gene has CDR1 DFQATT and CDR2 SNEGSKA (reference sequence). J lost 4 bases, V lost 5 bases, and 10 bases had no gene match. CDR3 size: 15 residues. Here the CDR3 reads CSASHPGDRGYGYTF. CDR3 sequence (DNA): TGCAGTGCTTCACACCCGGGGGACAGGGGCTATGGCTACACCTTC.

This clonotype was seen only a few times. DNA of the CDR3: TGTGCCAGCAGTTCCGTTAGCGCAACGTACAATGAGCAGTTCTTC. Translated: CASSSVSATYNEQFF. This rearrangement joins TRBV6-5 to TRBJ2-1; possible D gene TRBD2, 5 bases. V was pared by 4 bases and J by 4 bases, with 14 bases between. Germline V gives CDR1 MNHEY, CDR2 SVGAGI. The CDR3 length is 15 residues.

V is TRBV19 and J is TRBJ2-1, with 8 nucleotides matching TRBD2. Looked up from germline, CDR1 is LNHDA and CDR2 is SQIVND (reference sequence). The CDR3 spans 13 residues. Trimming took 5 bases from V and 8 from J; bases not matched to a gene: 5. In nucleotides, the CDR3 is TGTGCCAGTAGTGGGACTAGAAGGGATGAGCAGTTCTTC. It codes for CASSGTRRDEQFF.

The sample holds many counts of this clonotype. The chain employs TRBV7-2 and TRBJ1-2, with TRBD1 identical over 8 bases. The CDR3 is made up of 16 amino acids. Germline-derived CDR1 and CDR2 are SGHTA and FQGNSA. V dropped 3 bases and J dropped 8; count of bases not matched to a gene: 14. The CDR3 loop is CASSFLGQNRGEGYTF. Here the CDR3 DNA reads TGTGCCAGCAGCTTCTTGGGCCAGAACAGGGGGGAAGGCTACACCTTC.

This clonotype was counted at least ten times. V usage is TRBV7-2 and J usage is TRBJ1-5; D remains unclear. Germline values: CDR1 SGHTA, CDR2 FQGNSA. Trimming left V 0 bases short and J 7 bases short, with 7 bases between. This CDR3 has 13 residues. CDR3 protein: CASSLAGPQPQHF. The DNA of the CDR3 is TGTGCCAGCAGCTTAGCCGGTCCGCAGCCCCAGCATTTT. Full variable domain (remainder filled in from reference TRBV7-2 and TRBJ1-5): GAGVSQSPSNKVTEKGKDVELRCDPISGHTALYWYRQSLGQGLEFLIYFQGNSAPDKSGLPSDRFSAERTGGSVSTLTIQRTQQEDSAVYLCASSLAGPQPQHFGDGTRLSIL.

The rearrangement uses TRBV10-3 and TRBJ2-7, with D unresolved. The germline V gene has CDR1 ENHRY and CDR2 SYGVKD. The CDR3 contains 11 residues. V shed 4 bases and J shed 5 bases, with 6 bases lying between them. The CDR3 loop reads CAISGSDEQYF. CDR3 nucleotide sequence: TGTGCCATCAGTGGGAGCGACGAGCAGTACTTC.

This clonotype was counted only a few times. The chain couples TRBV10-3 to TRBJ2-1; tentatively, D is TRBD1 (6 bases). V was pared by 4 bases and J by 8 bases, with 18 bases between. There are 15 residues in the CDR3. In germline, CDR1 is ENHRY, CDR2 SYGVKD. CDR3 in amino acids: CAISVPGRQVDEQFF. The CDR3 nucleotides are TGTGCCATCAGTGTGCCGGGGAGACAGGTCGATGAGCAGTTCTTC.

The DNA of the CDR3 is TGCGCCAGCAGCCAAGGCGAAATATCTGGGGCCAACGTCCTGACTTTC. Amino acid sequence: CASSQGEISGANVLTF. The chain carries TRBV4-1 and TRBJ2-6; D not resolved. CDR3 length: 16 amino acids. The germline V gene has CDR1 MGHRA and CDR2 YSYEKL. With 1 base removed from V and 1 base from J, the gap between germline ends came to 8 bases.

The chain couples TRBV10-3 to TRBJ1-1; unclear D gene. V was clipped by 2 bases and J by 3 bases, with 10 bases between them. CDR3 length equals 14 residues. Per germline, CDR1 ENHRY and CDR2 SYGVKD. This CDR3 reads CAISEGTVHTEAFF. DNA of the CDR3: TGTGCCATCAGTGAGGGTACAGTACACACTGAAGCTTTCTTT.

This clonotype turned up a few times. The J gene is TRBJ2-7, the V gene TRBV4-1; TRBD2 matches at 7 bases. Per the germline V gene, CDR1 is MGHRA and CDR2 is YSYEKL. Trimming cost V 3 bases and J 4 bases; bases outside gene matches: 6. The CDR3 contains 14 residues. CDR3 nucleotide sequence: TGCGCCAGCAGCCAGGGGGAGGGGCGGTACGAGCAGTACTTC. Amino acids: CASSQGEGRYEQYF.

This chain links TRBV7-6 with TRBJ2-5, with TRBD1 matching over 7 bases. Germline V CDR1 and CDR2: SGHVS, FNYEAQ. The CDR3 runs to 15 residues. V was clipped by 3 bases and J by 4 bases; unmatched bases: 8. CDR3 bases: TGTGCCAGCAGCTTGTACAGGGGAGTGAGAGAGACCCAGTACTTC. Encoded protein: CASSLYRGVRETQYF. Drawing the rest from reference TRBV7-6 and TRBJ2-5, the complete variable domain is GAGVSQSPRYKVTKRGQDVALRCDPISGHVSLYWYRQALGQGPEFLTYFNYEAQQDKSGLPNDRFSAERPEGSISTLTIQRTEQRDSAMYRCASSLYRGVRETQYFGPGTRLLVL.

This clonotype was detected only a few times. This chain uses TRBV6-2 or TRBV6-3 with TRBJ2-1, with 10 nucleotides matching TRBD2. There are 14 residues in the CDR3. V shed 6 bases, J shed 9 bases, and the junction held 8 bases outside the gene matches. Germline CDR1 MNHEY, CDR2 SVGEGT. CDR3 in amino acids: CASSHSGRSFEQFF. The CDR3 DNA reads TGTGCCAGCAGCCATAGCGGGAGGTCTTTTGAGCAGTTCTTC.

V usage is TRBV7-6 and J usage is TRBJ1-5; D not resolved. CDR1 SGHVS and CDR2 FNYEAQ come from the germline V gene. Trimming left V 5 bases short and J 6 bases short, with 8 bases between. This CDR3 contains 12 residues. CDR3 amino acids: CASSPLGQPQHF. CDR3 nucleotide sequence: TGTGCCAGCAGCCCTCTGGGTCAGCCCCAGCATTTT.

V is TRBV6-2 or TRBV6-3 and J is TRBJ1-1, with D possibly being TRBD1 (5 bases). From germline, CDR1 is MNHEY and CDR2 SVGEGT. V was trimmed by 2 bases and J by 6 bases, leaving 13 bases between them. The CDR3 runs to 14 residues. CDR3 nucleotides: TGTGCCAGCAGTTACCGGGGGGAAGCATCTGAAGCTTTCTTT. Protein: CASSYRGEASEAFF.